These 23 T cell receptor beta chains share one sample of origin, sequenced in a study of tumor and adjacent non-tumor tissue in lung cancer. RNA was extracted from bulk tissue without any cell sorting. This non-tumor lung sample came from over 3 cm beyond the tumor edge. Three rounds of nested PCR, following a modified ARM-PCR protocol, produced the TCRbeta library. From the multiplex PCR reads, TCRdb called clonotypes with MiXCR, one entry per CDR3 protein. The data hold 40,000 to 55,000 distinct CDR3 sequences, with about 80% observed a single time. Sequenced: distant non-tumor lung tissue. The receptors were sampled from a woman aged 55-70 years with non-small cell lung cancer.

About this clonotype itself: Here the CDR3 omits its conserved ending phenylalanine or tryptophan, so a read error is the likely source. It is unclear where the CDR3 begins or ends on the DNA, so no DNA is shown, and the CDR3 is as TCRdb lists it. The chain carries TRBV5-6 and TRBJ2-1; the table's D call TRBD2 went unverified against the DNA. Both ends counted, the CDR3 spans 15 residues. Germline V lookup: CDR1 SGHDT, CDR2 YYEEEE. This CDR3 is CTSRGLAGGPSERFL.

This clonotype was detected only a few times. Since a much larger clone is just one base distant, this may be a read error. The chain has TRBV12-3 or TRBV12-4 and TRBJ1-1; 10 positions agree with TRBD1. Germline trimming cut 1 base from V and 4 bases from J; bases unmatched to any gene: 6. CDR3 length equals 16 residues. CDR3 nucleotides: TGTGCCAGCAGTTTAGGTCGCGGGACAGGGGTCACTGAAGCTTTCTTT. It yields the protein CASSLGRGTGVTEAFF.

As for this clonotype: A junction end diverges from the germline sequence, so it may reflect a read error. The chain uses TRBV5-5 and TRBJ2-5; D assignment may be TRBD1 or TRBD2 (6 bases each). Germline lookup yields CDR1 SGHKS and CDR2 YYEKEE (reference sequence). This CDR3 spans 17 amino acids. CDR3 DNA: TGTGTCAGCAGCCCGGGCGATAGGGGGGATAATACGGAGATCCAGTACTTC. Amino acids: CVSSPGDRGDNTEIQYF.

In its sample, this clonotype was seen many times. The rearrangement uses TRBV5-1 and TRBJ2-5, with 7 bases identical to TRBD1. CDR3 length equals 15 residues. V was pared by 4 bases and J by 2 bases, with 8 bases of the junction left unmatched. CDR1 is SGHRS and CDR2 is YFSETQ in the germline V gene. The CDR3 bases are TGCGCCAGCAGCCTTTACCCGGGACAGCAAGAGACCCAGTACTTC. As protein: CASSLYPGQQETQYF.

This clonotype has at least ten counts. The chain combines TRBV28 with TRBJ1-4, with D possibly TRBD1 on 6 matching bases. The CDR3 runs to 15 residues. Germline loops: CDR1 MDHEN, CDR2 SYDVKM. The V gene lost 5 bases and the J gene lost 10 bases, with 20 bases spanning the gap. The CDR3 is CASSPATGMGGKLFF. The CDR3 coding sequence is TGTGCCAGCAGTCCCGCCACAGGGATGGGGGGAAAACTGTTTTTT.

Turning to this clonotype: The conserved phenylalanine or tryptophan is not found at the CDR3 terminus, so this likely reflects a read error. This rearrangement joins TRBV6-2 or TRBV6-3 to TRBJ2-5, with D maybe TRBD2 (5 bases). In germline, CDR1 is MNHEY, CDR2 SVGEGT. The CDR3 is made up of 12 amino acids. The DNA for the CDR3 is TGTACCAGCAGTTACGAGGGAGAGACCCAGTACTTA. Its translation: CTSSYEGETQYL.

This clonotype was found many times. The chain joins TRBV4-1 to TRBJ2-3; D is uncertain. Germline loops: CDR1 MGHRA, CDR2 YSYEKL. This CDR3 contains 13 residues. The ends were cut back, 8 bases at V and 2 bases at J, with 11 bases in the middle. The CDR3 region is CASAEQSTDTQYF. For the CDR3, the DNA is TGCGCCAGCGCGGAACAGTCCACAGATACGCAGTATTTT.

This clonotype was seen repeatedly, ten times or more. V and J are TRBV30 and TRBJ1-2; 11 bases match TRBD1. This CDR3 has 13 residues. With V trimmed by 8 bases and J by 6 bases, 8 bases remained unmatched. Germline V gene data show CDR1 as GTSNPN and CDR2 as SVGIG (reference sequence). The CDR3 sequence is CAASGQGDHGYTF. The CDR3 nucleotides are TGTGCCGCCTCGGGACAGGGGGATCATGGCTACACCTTC.

J is TRBJ2-7 and V is TRBV5-6; D may be TRBD1 (7 bases). Germline assignment: CDR1 SGHDT and CDR2 YYEEEE. This CDR3 comprises 15 residues. Deletions cut 10 bases from V and 11 bases from J, with 31 bases between. The CDR3 DNA reads as TGTGCCGGAGGGGACAGCACTCTAACGACCCCCTTGGAGTACTTC. Protein: CAGGDSTLTTPLEYF.

This clonotype was seen a few times. The V call is TRBV30, the J call TRBJ1-1; no clear D gene. Germline CDR1 reads GTSNPN; CDR2 reads SVGIG (reference sequence). The CDR3 has 13 amino acids. The V end was cut by 5 bases, the J end by 2 bases, with 12 bases between. The CDR3 nucleotides are TGTGCCTGGGGTGCCGGCCTAAACACTGAAGCTTTCTTT. It specifies CAWGAGLNTEAFF.

As DNA, the CDR3 is TGTGCCAGCAGCCGTATGTCACAGGGGGGTGAGCAGTTCTTC. Protein: CASSRMSQGGEQFF. The chain uses TRBV11-3 and TRBJ2-1, with TRBD1 matching 8 bases. Unmatched junction bases numbered 9, after V lost 5 bases and J lost 9 bases. Germline CDR1 and CDR2: SGHNT and YENEEA. The CDR3 is 14 amino acids.

This clonotype was counted at least ten times. V usage is TRBV6-2 or TRBV6-3 and J usage is TRBJ2-3, with unresolved D. The germline CDR1 and CDR2 sequences are MNHEY and SVGEGT. The CDR3 totals 14 residues. The V and J ends lost 2 bases and 3 bases respectively, with 9 bases between them. The CDR3 is CASSYVSSTDTQYF. CDR3 nucleotide sequence: TGTGCCAGCAGTTACGTCTCTAGTACAGATACGCAGTATTTT.

Comment on this clonotype: One junction end does not reproduce the germline sequence, and a read error may be involved. The rearrangement uses TRBV4-3 and TRBJ2-5; 8 nucleotides align to TRBD2. This CDR3 is 14 amino acids long. CDR1 LGHNA and CDR2 YSLEER come from the germline V gene. CDR3 amino acids: CASSTGLVTETQYF. CDR3 bases: TGCGCCAGCAGTACGGGACTAGTTACGGAGACTCAGTACTTC.

This rearrangement joins TRBV4-1 to TRBJ2-5; 8 bases agree with TRBD2. This CDR3 spans 17 amino acids. Germline CDR1 is MGHRA and CDR2 is YSYEKL. V lost 0 bases to trimming and J lost 5 bases; unmatched junction nucleotides: 11. In DNA form, the CDR3 reads TGCGCCAGCAGCCAAGATAGGACGGGGGGGCTGCTCGAGACCCAGTACTTC. It yields the protein CASSQDRTGGLLETQYF.

With respect to this clonotype: Its ends do not fully match the called genes, so a read error is possible. This chain joins TRBV29-1 and TRBJ2-2, with 7 nucleotides matching TRBD1. Germline CDR1 SQVTM, CDR2 ANQGSEA. There are 13 residues in the CDR3. The CDR3 region is CNVEDRSYGELFF. DNA of the CDR3: TGCAACGTTGAGGACAGGTCTTACGGGGAGTTGTTTTTT.

This clonotype was detected many times. The chain joins TRBV20-1 to TRBJ2-3, with D tentatively TRBD1 (6 bases). CDR3 length: 14 residues. Trimming cost V 6 bases and J 1 base, with 14 bases left between them. Germline CDR1 DFQATT, CDR2 SNEGSKA (reference sequence). This CDR3 reads CSASGHGGTDTQYF. CDR3 nucleotide sequence: TGCAGTGCCTCGGGACACGGGGGCACAGATACGCAGTATTTT.

This rearrangement joins TRBV12-3 or TRBV12-4 to TRBJ2-4; D not resolved. This CDR3 has 15 residues. The V end was cut by 3 bases, the J end by 2 bases, with 11 bases between. DNA for the CDR3: TGTGCCAGCAGTTTTCGGATTGGTACCAAAAACATTCAGTACTTC. Its translation: CASSFRIGTKNIQYF.

To note about this clonotype: The junction does not match germline at one end; this may be a read error. This sequence joins TRBV6-1 and TRBJ1-1; D possibly corresponds to TRBD1 (6 bases). The CDR3 has 15 amino acids. The germline V gene has CDR1 MNHNS and CDR2 SASEGT. CDR3 nucleotides: TGTGCCAGCTGTGAGTCGGAAATAGGGGGCACTGAAGCTTTCTTT. It translates to CASCESEIGGTEAFF.

About this clonotype: One end of the junction does not line up with germline, which may come from a read error. V usage is TRBV5-6 and J usage is TRBJ2-1, with no clear D. Germline V lookup: CDR1 SGHDT, CDR2 YYEEEE. The CDR3 covers 9 residues. The CDR3 sequence: CTSGDEQFF. In DNA, the CDR3 is TGTACCAGTGGAGATGAGCAGTTCTTC.

This clonotype has just a few counts. Just one base apart from a much larger clone, this may be a read error. The chain uses TRBV4-3 and TRBJ1-1; D perhaps matches TRBD1 (6 bases). The V end was cut by 8 bases, the J end by 7 bases, with 17 bases between. Germline values: CDR1 LGHNA, CDR2 YSLEER. The CDR3 loop spans 13 amino acids. The CDR3 region is CASCPTIRGEAFF. In DNA, the CDR3 is TGCGCCAGCTGCCCCACCATCAGGGGTGAAGCTTTCTTT.

Notes on this clonotype: An end of the junction does not agree with germline; a read error may underlie this. This chain joins TRBV6-5 and TRBJ2-3, with 7 bases that match TRBD2. CDR1 and CDR2 from the germline V gene are MNHEY and SVGAGI. The CDR3 contains 13 residues. This CDR3 is CPSSLGKAGVMYF. CDR3 DNA sequence: TGTCCCAGCAGTTTAGGAAAGGCGGGAGTTATGTATTTT.

This clonotype was recorded at least ten times. The chain links TRBV20-1 to TRBJ1-2, with 7 bases matching TRBD1. J was trimmed by 2 bases and V by 4 bases; bases with no gene match: 7. The CDR3 runs to 14 residues. In germline, CDR1 is DFQATT, CDR2 SNEGSKA (reference sequence). The CDR3 DNA sequence: TGCAGTGCTAAGGGACAGTTCGAAAACTATGGCTACACCTTC. Its protein product is CSAKGQFENYGYTF.

As to this clonotype: As the CDR3 is not closed by the conserved phenylalanine or tryptophan, this likely results from a read error. The DNA is omitted, as the CDR3 cannot be located on it reliably, and the CDR3 follows TCRdb's listing. This chain joins TRBV6-2 or TRBV6-3 and TRBJ1-2; TRBD1 is the table's D call and was not checked against the DNA. Looked up from germline, CDR1 is MNHEY and CDR2 is SVGEGT. A total of 18 residues make up the CDR3, ends included. The CDR3: CASSYHTPRDGSSYGYAL.